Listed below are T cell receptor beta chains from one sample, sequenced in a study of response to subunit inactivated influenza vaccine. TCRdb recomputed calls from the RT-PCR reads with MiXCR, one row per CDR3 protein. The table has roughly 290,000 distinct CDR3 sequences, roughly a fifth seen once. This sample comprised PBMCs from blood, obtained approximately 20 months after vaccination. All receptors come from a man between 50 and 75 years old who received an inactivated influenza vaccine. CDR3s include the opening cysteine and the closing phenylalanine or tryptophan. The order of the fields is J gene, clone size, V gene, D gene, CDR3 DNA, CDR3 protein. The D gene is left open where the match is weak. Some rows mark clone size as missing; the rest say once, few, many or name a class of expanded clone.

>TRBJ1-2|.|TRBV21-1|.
TGTGCCAGCAGCAAAGCAGGTCAGGGAAGAGGCTACACCTTC
CASSKAGQGRGYTF
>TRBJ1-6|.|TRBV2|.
TGTGCCAGCAGTGAAGCATCTCGATCACCCCTCCACTTT
CASSEASRSPLHF
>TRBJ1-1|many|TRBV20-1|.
TGCAGTGCTACGGACCGCTTGGGCACTGAAGCTTTCTTT
CSATDRLGTEAFF
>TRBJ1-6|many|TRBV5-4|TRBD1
TGTGCCAGCAGCTTGCGCCCCCAGGGGACAGTCCTTTATAATTCACCCCTCCACTTT
CASSLRPQGTVLYNSPLHF
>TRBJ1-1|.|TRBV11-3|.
TGTGCCAGCAGCCCGGCTGTCGACACTGAAGCTTTCTTT
CASSPAVDTEAFF
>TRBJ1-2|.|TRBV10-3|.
TGTGCCATCAGTGAACGGGGACTCGATGGCTACACCTTC
CAISERGLDGYTF
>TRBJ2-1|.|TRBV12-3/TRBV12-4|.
TGTGCCAGCAGCCCAGGGAGTCGTGAGCAGTTCTTC
CASSPGSREQFF
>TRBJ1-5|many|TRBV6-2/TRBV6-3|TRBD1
TGTGCCAGCAGTTACGGGACAGGGGGCGGACAGCCCCAGCATTTT
CASSYGTGGGQPQHF
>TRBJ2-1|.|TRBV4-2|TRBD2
TGTGCCAGCAGCCAAGTTTCCACTAGCGGGTCCTACAATGAGCAGTTCTTC
CASSQVSTSGSYNEQFF
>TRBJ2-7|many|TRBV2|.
TGTGCCAGCGCAAGTTACGAGCAGTACTTC
CASASYEQYF
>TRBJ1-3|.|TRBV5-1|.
TGCGCCAGCAGCGCGAATCCTGGGGTCGGAAACACCATATATTTT
CASSANPGVGNTIYF
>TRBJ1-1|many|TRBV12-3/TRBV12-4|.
TGTGCCAGCAGTTTCGCAGGGGCGAACACTGAAGCTTTCTTT
CASSFAGANTEAFF
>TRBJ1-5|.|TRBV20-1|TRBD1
TGCAGTGCTAGACGTCCCAGGGGGCTCCTTGGCAATCAGCCCCAGCATTTT
CSARRPRGLLGNQPQHF
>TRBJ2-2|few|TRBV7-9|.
TGTGCCAGCAGCTTATCCAGAGGGAGACCCGGGGAGCTGTTTTTT
CASSLSRGRPGELFF